The clone carrying this T cell receptor (beta chain) was found a few times. Its target is not known. The time point is: blood at routine non-recurrence follow-up after resection. Sequencing was performed on whole RNA extracted from tumor and nontumor lung tissue, or from frozen PBMC, and the material was left unsorted. The data stem from a study of spatial heterogeneity in lung cancer. Study as a whole: For the average unique TCR and UMI combination, more than 8.5 occurrences appeared in raw reads. Overall study findings and caveats: More often at tumor resection than at routine follow-up, ubiquitous expanded tumor TCRs were detected in the blood.

The CDR3 is 13 amino acids. Deletions cut 5 bases from V and 4 bases from J, with 11 bases between. TCRdb independently ran MiXCR on the 5' RACE reads; one entry per CDR3 protein. The repertoire holds roughly 120,000 distinct CDR3 sequences, with roughly an eighth as singletons. This TCR came from a male donor with early-stage non-small cell lung cancer. This rearrangement joins TRBV12-3 or TRBV12-4 to TRBJ1-2; a weak D match, TRBD1 (6 bases). The sample in question was PBMCs, obtained at follow-up. The CDR3 spells CASSIGTSYGYTF. The CDR3, as DNA: TGTGCCAGCAGTATCGGGACAAGCTATGGCTACACCTTC.